Shown below are 24 T cell receptor beta chains from a single sample sequenced in a study of human T cells and chemical hapten exposure. The time point was: healthy volunteer bleed at 6 weeks. Unfractionated whole blood served as the source for total RNA extraction. Each CDR3 protein is one row after TCRdb ran MiXCR on the RACE reads. The sample lists around 65,000 distinct CDR3 sequences; approximately 6.5% were seen once. What was sequenced was whole blood. The receptors originated from a female donor in good health. Some clones in this sample may be carry-over from other donors' samples.

The CDR3 spells CASSQRTEAFF. Here the CDR3 DNA reads TGTGCCAGCAGTCAAAGAACTGAAGCTTTCTTT. This chain joins TRBV28 and TRBJ1-1; no definite D call. Trimming pared 5 bases from V and 5 bases from J, leaving 6 bases between. Germline V gene data show CDR1 as MDHEN and CDR2 as SYDVKM. The CDR3 covers 11 residues.

This clonotype was detected ten times or more. The CDR3 reads CASSLGTGEAFF. DNA of the CDR3: TGTGCCAGCAGTCTAGGGACAGGGGAGGCTTTCTTT. The chain recombines TRBV12-3 or TRBV12-4 with TRBJ1-1; 10 positions match TRBD1. The CDR3 length is 12 residues. Trimming at V came to 5 bases and at J to 11 bases, leaving 5 bases not matched to a gene.

This clonotype showed up many times. The junction departs from germline at one end; a sequencing error may be responsible. The rearrangement joins TRBV7-7 to TRBJ2-3, with TRBD2 identical over 7 bases. This CDR3 has 15 amino acids. Per the germline V gene, CDR1 is SSHAT and CDR2 is FNYEAQ (reference sequence). The CDR3 protein is CASSLGLAGTDTQYF. CDR3 in DNA: TGTGCTAGCAGCTTAGGCCTAGCGGGCACAGATACGCAGTATTTT.

This clonotype has only a few counts. V usage is TRBV20-1 and J usage is TRBJ1-2; D uncertain. Trimming stripped 6 bases from V and 4 bases from J, with 9 bases between. In germline, CDR1 is DFQATT, CDR2 SNEGSKA (reference sequence). This CDR3 spans 11 amino acids. CDR3 sequence: CSARRIYGYTF. CDR3 nucleotides: TGCAGTGCCAGACGAATCTATGGCTACACCTTC.

The sample holds many counts of this clonotype. The J gene is TRBJ2-3, the V gene TRBV6-2 or TRBV6-3; D gene uncertain. With 2 bases removed from V and 6 bases from J, the gap between germline ends came to 9 bases. This CDR3 has 13 amino acids. Germline V gene sequence: CDR1 MNHEY, CDR2 SVGEGT. Written as DNA, the CDR3 is TGTGCCAGCAGTTACGCTCTGGGGGATACGCAGTATTTT. It translates to CASSYALGDTQYF.

This clonotype was recorded at least ten times. The chain uses TRBV3-1 and TRBJ2-5; D remains unclear. The CDR3 totals 14 residues. The ends were cut back, 0 bases at V and 4 bases at J, with 9 bases in the middle. Germline V gene data show CDR1 as LGHDT and CDR2 as YNNKEL (reference sequence). This chain's CDR3 is CASSQEAGRETQYF. DNA for the CDR3: TGTGCCAGCAGCCAAGAGGCAGGACGAGAGACCCAGTACTTC.

The V gene is TRBV6-1, the J gene TRBJ2-3; D ambiguous. CDR1 is MNHNS, CDR2 SASEGT, per germline. The length of the CDR3 is 13 residues. V was trimmed by 4 bases and J by 6 bases, leaving 11 bases between them. The CDR3 reads CASSASFRDTQYF. CDR3 nucleotides: TGTGCCAGCAGTGCCTCCTTTCGTGATACGCAGTATTTT.

This clonotype was counted between two and nine times. The chain couples TRBV2 to TRBJ2-1, with unresolved D. CDR1 and CDR2 (germline): SNHLY, FYNNEI. CDR3 size: 12 residues. Trimming stripped 2 bases from V and 8 bases from J, with 7 bases between. The chain's CDR3 is CASSERGYEQFF. The CDR3 DNA sequence: TGTGCCAGCAGTGAAAGAGGATATGAGCAGTTCTTC.

This clonotype was counted ten times or more. This rearrangement joins TRBV28 to TRBJ1-1, with D perhaps TRBD1 (6 bases). This CDR3 is built from 15 residues. The V end lost 9 bases, the J end lost 1 base, and 18 bases lay between the germline ends. Germline CDR1 and CDR2: MDHEN and SYDVKM. This CDR3 reads CASIAPPTGNTEAFF. In DNA, the CDR3 is TGTGCCAGTATAGCGCCCCCGACAGGGAACACTGAAGCTTTCTTT.

Many counts were recorded for this clonotype. The chain employs TRBV6-4 and TRBJ2-1; TRBD1 agrees at 9 bases. The CDR3 spans 14 residues. Germline V gives CDR1 MRHNA, CDR2 SNTAGT. V lost 3 bases, J lost 6 bases, and 3 bases stayed unmatched. CDR3 in amino acids: CASSEGTGSNEQFF. The CDR3 nucleotides read TGTGCCAGCAGTGAAGGGACAGGGTCCAATGAGCAGTTCTTC.

This clonotype was seen many times. This chain uses TRBV2 with TRBJ2-3; 7 nucleotides agree with TRBD1. The V gene end was trimmed by 4 bases and the J gene end by 0 bases; junction bases not matched to a gene: 7. The germline gives CDR1 SNHLY, CDR2 FYNNEI. The CDR3 is 16 amino acids. The chain's CDR3 is CASSAGTAASTDTQYF. CDR3 DNA sequence: TGTGCCAGCAGTGCCGGGACAGCAGCTAGCACAGATACGCAGTATTTT. The full variable domain, with the rest looked up from reference TRBV2 and TRBJ2-3, is EPEVTQTPSHQVTQMGQEVILRCVPISNHLYFYWYRQILGQKVEFLVSFYNNEISEKSEIFDDQFSVERPDGSNFTLKIRSTKLEDSAMYFCASSAGTAASTDTQYFGPGTRLTVL.

In this sample, this clonotype turned up many times. This chain links TRBV3-1 with TRBJ2-5; 8 bases map to TRBD2. Looked up from germline, CDR1 is LGHDT and CDR2 is YNNKEL (reference sequence). V lost 7 bases and J lost 4; bases outside the gene matches: 8. This CDR3 comprises 14 residues. This CDR3 is CASMLGLDGETQYF. The CDR3 coding sequence is TGTGCCAGCATGCTGGGACTAGATGGAGAGACCCAGTACTTC.

This clonotype was recorded at least ten times. The rearrangement links TRBV14 to TRBJ2-3; tentative D call: TRBD2 (7 bases). The CDR3 sequence is 19 residues long. Trimming took 0 bases from V and 2 from J, leaving 21 bases between them. The germline V gene has CDR1 SGHDN and CDR2 FVKESK. The CDR3 is CASSQEGRRTAGLTDTQYF. The CDR3 DNA sequence: TGTGCCAGCAGCCAAGAGGGTCGAAGGACAGCGGGACTCACAGATACGCAGTATTTT.

Ten or more counts support this clonotype. The chain recombines TRBV5-1 with TRBJ2-7; maybe TRBD2 (6 bases). The V end lost 2 bases, the J end lost 5 bases, and 14 bases lay between the germline ends. Germline CDR1 SGHRS, CDR2 YFSETQ. This CDR3 is built from 14 residues. The CDR3 here is CASSFRDSPHEQYF. CDR3 nucleotide sequence: TGCGCCAGCAGCTTTCGGGACTCCCCACACGAGCAGTACTTC. The full variable domain, rest sourced from reference TRBV5-1 and TRBJ2-7, is KAGVTQTPRYLIKTRGQQVTLSCSPISGHRSVSWYQQTPGQGLQFLFEYFSETQRNKGNFPGRFSGRQFSNSRSEMNVSTLELGDSALYLCASSFRDSPHEQYFGPGTRLTVT.

This clonotype turned up a few times. The CDR3 DNA reads TGTGCCAGCAGTGAGGTGTCGGGACGCAATCAGCCCCAGCATTTT. Residues: CASSEVSGRNQPQHF. This chain links TRBV2 with TRBJ1-5, with D maybe TRBD1 (5 bases). This CDR3 is 15 amino acids long. Per germline, CDR1 SNHLY and CDR2 FYNNEI. V was cut by 3 bases and J by 2 bases, with 11 bases left in between. Variable domain in full (rest from reference TRBV2 and TRBJ1-5): EPEVTQTPSHQVTQMGQEVILRCVPISNHLYFYWYRQILGQKVEFLVSFYNNEISEKSEIFDDQFSVERPDGSNFTLKIRSTKLEDSAMYFCASSEVSGRNQPQHFGDGTRLSIL.

This clonotype was seen only a few times. V and J are TRBV28 and TRBJ2-1; 9 bases align to TRBD2. Unmatched junction bases numbered 9, after V lost 0 bases and J lost 12 bases. The CDR3 is made up of 15 amino acids. Germline V gives CDR1 MDHEN, CDR2 SYDVKM. As DNA, the CDR3 is TGTGCCAGCAGTTTATGGTCGCGGGAGGGCCGGGGGCAGTTCTTC. Protein product: CASSLWSREGRGQFF. Using reference TRBV28 and TRBJ2-1 for the parts outside the CDR3, the full variable domain is DVKVTQSSRYLVKRTGEKVFLECVQDMDHENMFWYRQDPGLGLRLIYFSYDVKMKEKGDIPEGYSVSREKKERFSLILESASTNQTSMYLCASSLWSREGRGQFFGPGTRLTVL.

This clonotype was seen many times. The rearrangement uses TRBV2 and TRBJ2-3; 7 positions agree with TRBD2. CDR1 is SNHLY, CDR2 FYNNEI, per germline. V gave up 1 base and J gave up 6 bases; unmatched junction bases: 4. This CDR3 has 14 residues. CDR3 bases: TGTGCCAGCAGTGAAGGCGGGAGCGGCGATACGCAGTATTTT. This codes for CASSEGGSGDTQYF.

The rearrangement links TRBV29-1 to TRBJ2-1, with 7 positions matching TRBD1. Trimming took 6 bases from V and 5 from J; bases not matched to a gene: 4. CDR1 SQVTM and CDR2 ANQGSEA come from the germline V gene. This CDR3 spans 12 amino acids. The CDR3 DNA reads as TGCAGCGTCGGGACAGTCAACAATGAGCAGTTCTTC. As protein: CSVGTVNNEQFF.

There are a few counts of this clonotype. One junction end does not reproduce the germline sequence, and a read error may be involved. The gene calls are TRBV19 and TRBJ2-7; D ambiguous. The CDR3 has 15 residues. Germline V gives CDR1 LNHDA, CDR2 SQIVND (reference sequence). The CDR3 nucleotides are TGTGCCAGTAGTTTAGACCCACTTGGGCCCTACGAGCAGTACTTC. Translated: CASSLDPLGPYEQYF.

In its sample, this clonotype was seen many times. The V call is TRBV7-9, the J call TRBJ2-7, with D hard to call. CDR3 length equals 12 residues. Trimming removed 5 bases at V and 4 bases at J, with 9 bases between. The V gene's germline CDR1 is SEHNR and CDR2 FQNEAQ (reference sequence). The chain's CDR3 is CASSPTGYEQYF. DNA for the CDR3: TGTGCCAGCAGCCCGACGGGTTACGAGCAGTACTTC.

This clonotype was detected ten times or more. The chain links TRBV7-2 to TRBJ2-3, with no clear D. V was clipped by 2 bases and J by 6 bases, with 12 bases between them. The CDR3 consists of 14 residues. CDR1 and CDR2 (germline): SGHTA, FQGNSA. In nucleotides, the CDR3 is TGTGCCAGCAGCTTAATATCGGCGGCGGATACGCAGTATTTT. It specifies CASSLISAADTQYF.

This clonotype was observed many times. The chain has TRBV7-9 and TRBJ2-4, with TRBD2 matching 9 bases. This CDR3 has 17 amino acids. Unmatched junction bases numbered 6, after V lost 1 base and J lost 2 bases. Germline V gene sequence: CDR1 SEHNR, CDR2 FQNEAQ (reference sequence). The CDR3 DNA follows: TGTGCCAGCAGCTTAGAAGTTAGCGGGAGTTCCAAAAACATTCAGTACTTC. Protein sequence: CASSLEVSGSSKNIQYF.

This clonotype was picked up many times. The CDR3 loop is CASARDSVYEQYF. In DNA, the CDR3 is TGTGCCAGCGCCCGGGACTCCGTCTACGAGCAGTACTTC. The V gene is TRBV27, the J gene TRBJ2-7; maybe TRBD2 (6 bases). Trimming pared 8 bases from V and 3 bases from J, leaving 14 bases between. The CDR3 sequence is 13 residues long. The germline gives CDR1 MNHEY, CDR2 SMNVEV (reference sequence).

This clonotype has a handful of counts. This chain links TRBV20-1 with TRBJ2-3; 8 bases are shared with TRBD1. This CDR3 contains 18 residues. The V gene's germline CDR1 is DFQATT and CDR2 SNEGSKA (reference sequence). Trimming removed 5 bases from V and 0 bases from J; junction bases left unmatched: 16. The CDR3 loop is CSAEQLDPTGDSTDTQYF. The CDR3 DNA reads TGCAGTGCTGAACAATTAGATCCGACAGGGGACAGCACAGATACGCAGTATTTT.